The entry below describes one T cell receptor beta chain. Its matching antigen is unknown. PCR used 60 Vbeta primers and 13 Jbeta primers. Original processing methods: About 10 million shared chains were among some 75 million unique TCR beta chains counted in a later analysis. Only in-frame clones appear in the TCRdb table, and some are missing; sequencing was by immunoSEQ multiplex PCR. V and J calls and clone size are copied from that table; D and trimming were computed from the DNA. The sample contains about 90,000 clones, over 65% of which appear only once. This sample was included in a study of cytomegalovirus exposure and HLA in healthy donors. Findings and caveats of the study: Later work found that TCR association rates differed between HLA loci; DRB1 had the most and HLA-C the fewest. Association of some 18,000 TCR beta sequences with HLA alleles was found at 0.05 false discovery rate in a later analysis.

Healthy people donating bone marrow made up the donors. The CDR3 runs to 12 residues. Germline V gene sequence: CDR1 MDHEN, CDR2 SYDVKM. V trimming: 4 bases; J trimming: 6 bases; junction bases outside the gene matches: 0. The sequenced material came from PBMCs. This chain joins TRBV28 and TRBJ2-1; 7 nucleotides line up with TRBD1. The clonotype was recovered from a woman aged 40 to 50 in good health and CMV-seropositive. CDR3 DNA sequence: TGTGCCAGCAGTTGGGACAGCAATGAGCAGTTCTTC. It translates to CASSWDSNEQFF.